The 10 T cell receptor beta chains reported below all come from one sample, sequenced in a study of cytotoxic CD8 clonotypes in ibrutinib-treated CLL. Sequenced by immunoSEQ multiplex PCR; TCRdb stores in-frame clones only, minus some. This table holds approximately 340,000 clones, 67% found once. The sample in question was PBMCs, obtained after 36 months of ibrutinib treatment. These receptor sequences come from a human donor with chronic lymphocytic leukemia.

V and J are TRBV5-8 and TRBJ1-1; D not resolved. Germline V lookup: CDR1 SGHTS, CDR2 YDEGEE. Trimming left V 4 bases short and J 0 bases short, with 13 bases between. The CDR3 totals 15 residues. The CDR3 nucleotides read TGTGCCAGCAGCCAAGAAAGGGTGCTGAACACTGAAGCTTTCTTT. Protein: CASSQERVLNTEAFF.

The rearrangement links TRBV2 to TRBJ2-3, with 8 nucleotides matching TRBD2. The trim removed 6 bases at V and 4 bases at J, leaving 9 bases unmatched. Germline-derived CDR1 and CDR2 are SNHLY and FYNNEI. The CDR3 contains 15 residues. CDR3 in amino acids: CASRKGLGAADTQYF. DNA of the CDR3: TGTGCCAGCAGGAAGGGACTAGGGGCGGCAGATACGCAGTATTTT.

The DNA for the CDR3 is TGTGCCAGCAGTGAAACAGGGATTGAAGCTTTCTTT. Translation: CASSETGIEAFF. V usage is TRBV25-1 and J usage is TRBJ1-1, with D tentatively TRBD1 (6 bases). The V gene's germline CDR1 is MGHDK and CDR2 SYGVNS. The ends were cut back, 2 bases at V and 7 bases at J, with 8 bases in the middle. The length of the CDR3 is 12 residues.

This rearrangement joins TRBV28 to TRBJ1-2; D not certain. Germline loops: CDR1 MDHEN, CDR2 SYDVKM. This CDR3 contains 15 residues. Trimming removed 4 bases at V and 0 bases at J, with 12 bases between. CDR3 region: CASSYGVLANYGYTF. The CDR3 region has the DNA TGTGCCAGCAGTTATGGGGTCCTAGCTAACTATGGCTACACCTTC.

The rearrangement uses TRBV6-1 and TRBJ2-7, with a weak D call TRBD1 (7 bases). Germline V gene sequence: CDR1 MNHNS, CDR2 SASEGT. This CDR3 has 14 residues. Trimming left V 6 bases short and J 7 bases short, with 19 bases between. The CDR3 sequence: CASSPEGARGEQYF. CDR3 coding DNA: TGTGCCAGCAGCCCGGAGGGGGCTCGAGGAGAGCAGTACTTC.

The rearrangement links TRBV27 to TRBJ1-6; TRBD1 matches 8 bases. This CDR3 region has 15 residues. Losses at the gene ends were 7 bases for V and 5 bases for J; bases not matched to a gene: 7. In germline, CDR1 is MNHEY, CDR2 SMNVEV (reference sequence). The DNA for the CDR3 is TGTGCCAGCACCCTACGGGGACAGGATAATTCACCCCTCCACTTT. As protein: CASTLRGQDNSPLHF.

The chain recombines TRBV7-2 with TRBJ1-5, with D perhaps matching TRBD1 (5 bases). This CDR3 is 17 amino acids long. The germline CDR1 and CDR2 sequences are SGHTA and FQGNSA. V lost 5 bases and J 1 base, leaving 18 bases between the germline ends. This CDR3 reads CASSLRPGTGSNQPQHF. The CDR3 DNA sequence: TGTGCCAGCAGCCTTCGCCCCGGGACCGGAAGCAATCAGCCCCAGCATTTT.

Here the CDR3 reads CASSLARLSSTDTQYF. In DNA form, the CDR3 reads TGCGCCAGCAGCTTGGCACGGCTCTCTAGCACAGATACGCAGTATTTT. The gene calls are TRBV5-1 and TRBJ2-3; D is unclear. V was trimmed by 0 bases and J by 0 bases, leaving 11 bases between them. The CDR3 covers 16 residues. Germline V gene data show CDR1 as SGHRS and CDR2 as YFSETQ.

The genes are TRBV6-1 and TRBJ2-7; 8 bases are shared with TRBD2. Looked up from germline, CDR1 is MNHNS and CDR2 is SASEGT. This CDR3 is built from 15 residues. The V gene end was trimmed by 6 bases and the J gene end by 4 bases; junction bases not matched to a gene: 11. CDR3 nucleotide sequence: TGTGCCAGCAGAATCTCGGGACTAGTAGGGTACGAGCAGTACTTC. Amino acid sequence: CASRISGLVGYEQYF.

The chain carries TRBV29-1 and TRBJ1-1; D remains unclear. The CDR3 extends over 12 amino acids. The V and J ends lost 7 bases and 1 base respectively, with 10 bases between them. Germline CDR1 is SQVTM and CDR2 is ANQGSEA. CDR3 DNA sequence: TGCAGCGGTACCCTCTCGAACACTGAAGCTTTCTTT. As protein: CSGTLSNTEAFF.